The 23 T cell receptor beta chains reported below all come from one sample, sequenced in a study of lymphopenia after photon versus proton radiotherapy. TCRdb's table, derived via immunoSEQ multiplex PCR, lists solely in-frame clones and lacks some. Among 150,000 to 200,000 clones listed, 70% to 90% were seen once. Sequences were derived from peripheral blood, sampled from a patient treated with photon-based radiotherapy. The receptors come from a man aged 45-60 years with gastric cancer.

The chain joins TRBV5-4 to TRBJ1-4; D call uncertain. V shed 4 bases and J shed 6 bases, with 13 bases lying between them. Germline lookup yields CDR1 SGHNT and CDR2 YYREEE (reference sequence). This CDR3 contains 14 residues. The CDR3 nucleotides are TGTGCCAGCAGCCGGGGTTGGGGAGATGAAAAACTGTTTTTT. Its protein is CASSRGWGDEKLFF.

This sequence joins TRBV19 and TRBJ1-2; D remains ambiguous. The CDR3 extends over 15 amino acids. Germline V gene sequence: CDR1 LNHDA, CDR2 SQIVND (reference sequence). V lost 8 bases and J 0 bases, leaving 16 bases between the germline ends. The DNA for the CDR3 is TGTGCCAGTTCCAGAGTGGACGGCCCTAACTATGGCTACACCTTC. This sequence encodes CASSRVDGPNYGYTF.

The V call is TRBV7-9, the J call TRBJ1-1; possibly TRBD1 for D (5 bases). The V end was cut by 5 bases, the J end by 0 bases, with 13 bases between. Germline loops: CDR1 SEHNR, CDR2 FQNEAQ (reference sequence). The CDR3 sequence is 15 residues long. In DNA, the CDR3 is TGTGCCAGCAGCCCGATGGGGGTCATGAACACTGAAGCTTTCTTT. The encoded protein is CASSPMGVMNTEAFF.

The CDR3 spells CASSPWGRTDTQYF. CDR3 in DNA: TGTGCCAGCAGTCCGTGGGGACGCACAGATACGCAGTATTTT. This sequence joins TRBV27 and TRBJ2-3, with D possibly being TRBD1 or TRBD2 (5 bases each). Trimming took 5 bases from V and 1 from J, leaving 10 bases between them. The length of the CDR3 is 14 residues. Per the germline V gene, CDR1 is MNHEY and CDR2 is SMNVEV (reference sequence).

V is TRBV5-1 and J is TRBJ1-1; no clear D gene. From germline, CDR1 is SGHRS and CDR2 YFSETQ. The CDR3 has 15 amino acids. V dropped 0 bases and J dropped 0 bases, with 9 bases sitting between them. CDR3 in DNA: TGCGCCAGCAGCTTGGACCACAGAATGAACACTGAAGCTTTCTTT. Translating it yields CASSLDHRMNTEAFF.

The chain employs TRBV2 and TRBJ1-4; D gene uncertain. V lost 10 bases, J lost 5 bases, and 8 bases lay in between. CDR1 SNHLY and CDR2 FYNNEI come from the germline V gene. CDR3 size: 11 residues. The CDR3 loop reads CATTANEKLFF. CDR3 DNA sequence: TGTGCCACCACAGCAAATGAAAAACTGTTTTTT.

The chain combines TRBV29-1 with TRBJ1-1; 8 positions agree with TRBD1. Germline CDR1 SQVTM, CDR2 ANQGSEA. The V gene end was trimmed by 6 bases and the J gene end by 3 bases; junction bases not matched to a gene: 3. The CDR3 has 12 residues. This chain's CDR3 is CSVRTGYTEAFF. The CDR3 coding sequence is TGCAGCGTACGGACAGGGTACACTGAAGCTTTCTTT. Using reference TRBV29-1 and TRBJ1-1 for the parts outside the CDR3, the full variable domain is SAVISQKPSRDICQRGTSLTIQCQVDSQVTMMFWYRQQPGQSLTLIATANQGSEATYESGFVIDKFPISRPNLTFSTLTVSNMSPEDSSIYLCSVRTGYTEAFFGQGTRLTVV.

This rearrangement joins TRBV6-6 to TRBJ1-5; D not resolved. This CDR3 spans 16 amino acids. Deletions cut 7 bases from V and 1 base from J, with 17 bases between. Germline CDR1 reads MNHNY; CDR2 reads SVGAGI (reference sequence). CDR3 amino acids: CASNNRQVMSNQPQHF. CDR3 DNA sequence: TGTGCCAGCAATAACCGGCAGGTAATGAGCAATCAGCCCCAGCATTTT.

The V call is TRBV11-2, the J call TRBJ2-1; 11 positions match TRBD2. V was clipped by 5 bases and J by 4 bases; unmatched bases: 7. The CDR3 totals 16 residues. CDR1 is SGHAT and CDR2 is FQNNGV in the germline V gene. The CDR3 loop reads CASSTPGLAAYNEQFF. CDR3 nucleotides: TGTGCCAGCAGCACCCCGGGACTAGCGGCTTACAATGAGCAGTTCTTC.

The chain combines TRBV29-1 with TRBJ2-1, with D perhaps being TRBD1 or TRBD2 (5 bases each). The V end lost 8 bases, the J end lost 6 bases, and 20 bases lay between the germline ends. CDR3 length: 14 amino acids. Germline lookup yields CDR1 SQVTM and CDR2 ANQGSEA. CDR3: CSSRTGTMINEQFF. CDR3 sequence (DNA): TGCAGCTCCCGGACCGGGACCATGATCAATGAGCAGTTCTTC.

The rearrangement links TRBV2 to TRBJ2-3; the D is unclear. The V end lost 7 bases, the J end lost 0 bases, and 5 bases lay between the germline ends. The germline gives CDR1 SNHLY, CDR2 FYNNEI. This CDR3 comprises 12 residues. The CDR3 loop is CASMSSTDTQYF. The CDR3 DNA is TGTGCCAGCATGTCGAGCACAGATACGCAGTATTTT.

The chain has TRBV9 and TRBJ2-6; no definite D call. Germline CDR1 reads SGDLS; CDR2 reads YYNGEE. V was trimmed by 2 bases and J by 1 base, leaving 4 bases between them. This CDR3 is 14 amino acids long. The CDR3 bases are TGTGCCAGCAGCGTCCCGTCTGGGGCCAACGTCCTGACTTTC. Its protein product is CASSVPSGANVLTF.

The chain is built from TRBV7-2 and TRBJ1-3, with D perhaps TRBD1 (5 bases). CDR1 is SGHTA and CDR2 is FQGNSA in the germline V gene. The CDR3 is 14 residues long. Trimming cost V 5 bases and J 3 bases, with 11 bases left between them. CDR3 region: CASSDTGYGNTIYF. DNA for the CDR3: TGTGCCAGCAGCGACACAGGTTATGGAAACACCATATATTTT.

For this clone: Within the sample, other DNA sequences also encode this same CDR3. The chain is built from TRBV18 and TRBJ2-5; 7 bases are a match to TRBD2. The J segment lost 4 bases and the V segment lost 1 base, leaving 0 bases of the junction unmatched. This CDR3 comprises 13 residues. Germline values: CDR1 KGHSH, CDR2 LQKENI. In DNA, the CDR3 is TGTGCCAGCTCACCACGGGGGGGAGAGACCCAGTACTTC. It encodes CASSPRGGETQYF.

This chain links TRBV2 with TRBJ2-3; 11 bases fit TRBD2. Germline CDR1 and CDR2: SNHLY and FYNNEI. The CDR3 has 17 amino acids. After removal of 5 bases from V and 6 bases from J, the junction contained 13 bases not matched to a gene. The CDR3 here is CASSSPGTSGLADTQYF. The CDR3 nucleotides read TGTGCCAGCAGTAGCCCCGGGACTAGCGGCTTGGCGGATACGCAGTATTTT.

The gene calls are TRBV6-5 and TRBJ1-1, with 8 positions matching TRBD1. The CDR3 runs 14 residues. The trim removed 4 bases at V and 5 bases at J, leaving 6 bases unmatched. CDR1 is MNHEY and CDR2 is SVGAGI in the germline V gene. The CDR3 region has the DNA TGTGCCAGCAGTTCCGGACAGGGAAGGACTGAAGCTTTCTTT. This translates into CASSSGQGRTEAFF.

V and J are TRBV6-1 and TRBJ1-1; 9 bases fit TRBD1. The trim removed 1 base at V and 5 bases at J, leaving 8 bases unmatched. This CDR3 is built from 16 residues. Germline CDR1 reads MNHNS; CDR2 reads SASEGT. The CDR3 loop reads CASSEGLGQGITEAFF. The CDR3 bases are TGTGCCAGCAGTGAAGGTCTTGGACAGGGGATAACTGAAGCTTTCTTT.

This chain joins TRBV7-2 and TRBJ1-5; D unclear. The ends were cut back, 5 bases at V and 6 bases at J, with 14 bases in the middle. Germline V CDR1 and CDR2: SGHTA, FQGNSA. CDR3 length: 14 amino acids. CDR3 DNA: TGTGCCAGCAGCCCCGGCAGATTGGCTCAGCCCCAGCATTTT. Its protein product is CASSPGRLAQPQHF.

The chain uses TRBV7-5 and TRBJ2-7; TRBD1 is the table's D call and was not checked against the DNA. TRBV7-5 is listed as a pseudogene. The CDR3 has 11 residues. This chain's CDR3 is CVRSLAYRPYF. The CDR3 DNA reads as TGTGTCAGAAGCTTAGCGTACAGGCCGTACTTC.

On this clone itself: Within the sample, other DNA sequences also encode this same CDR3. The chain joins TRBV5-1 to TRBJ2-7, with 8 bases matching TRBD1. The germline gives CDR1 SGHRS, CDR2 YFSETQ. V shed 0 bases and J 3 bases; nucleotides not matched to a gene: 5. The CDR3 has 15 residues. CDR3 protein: CASSLEPGGDYEQYF. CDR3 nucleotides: TGCGCCAGCAGCTTGGAGCCAGGGGGCGACTACGAGCAGTACTTC.

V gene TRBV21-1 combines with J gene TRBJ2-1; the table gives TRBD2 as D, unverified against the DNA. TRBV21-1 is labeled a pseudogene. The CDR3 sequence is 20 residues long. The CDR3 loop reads CASSKYEREGPNSSYNEQFF. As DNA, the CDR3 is TGTGCCAGCAGCAAATATGAGCGGGAGGGCCCAAACAGCTCCTACAATGAGCAGTTCTTC.

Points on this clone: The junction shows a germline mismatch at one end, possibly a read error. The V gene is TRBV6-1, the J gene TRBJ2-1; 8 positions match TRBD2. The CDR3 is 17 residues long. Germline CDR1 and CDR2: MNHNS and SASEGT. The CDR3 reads CAISESGIAGTYNEQFF. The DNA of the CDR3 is TGTGCCATCAGTGAGTCGGGGATAGCGGGGACCTACAATGAGCAGTTCTTC.

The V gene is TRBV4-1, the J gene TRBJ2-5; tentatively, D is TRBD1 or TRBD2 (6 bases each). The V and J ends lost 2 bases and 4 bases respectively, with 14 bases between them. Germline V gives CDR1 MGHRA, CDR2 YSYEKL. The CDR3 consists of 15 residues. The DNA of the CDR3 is TGCGCCAGCAGCCAATTGGGGGCTAGCGTAGAGACCCAGTACTTC. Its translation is CASSQLGASVETQYF.